These T cell receptor beta chains were read from a single sample in a study of blood T cell repertoires in COVID-19. Libraries were prepared by immunoSEQ multiplex PCR; TCRdb keeps only in-frame clonotypes and omits some of them. The table lists a few hundred thousand clones, about 85% of them singletons. Material: PBMCs or T cells enriched from blood (not recorded which). Receptors originate from a woman aged 25 to 39 who had recovered from COVID-19. Each CDR3 is given with its conserved first and last residue. The order of the fields is clone size, J gene, D gene, V gene, CDR3 DNA, CDR3 protein. D genes are given only for firm matches. Where a row states a size, it is once, few, many or the class of an expanded clone; other rows omit it.

>-|TRBJ2-1|-|TRBV18
TGTGCCAGCTCACCGGCGTTCGGGGAAGGGTCCTACAATGAGCAGTTCTTC
CASSPAFGEGSYNEQFF
>-|TRBJ1-1|-|TRBV30
TGTGCCTTAATACCAGGTATCCCTGAAGCTTTCTTT
CALIPGIPEAFF
>-|TRBJ1-1|-|TRBV27
TGTGCCAGCAGTTTAGTGGGCATGGACACTGAAGCTTTCTTT
CASSLVGMDTEAFF
>-|TRBJ2-5|-|TRBV11-2
TGTGCCAGCAGCAACCGAGTAGGGGGGGGACCAAGGGAGACCCAGTACTTC
CASSNRVGGGPRETQYF
>-|TRBJ2-7|TRBD2|TRBV27
TGTGCCAGCAGTTTGGTGGTAGCGGGGCCTAACCCATCCTACGAGCAGTACTTC
CASSLVVAGPNPSYEQYF
>-|TRBJ1-2|TRBD1|TRBV19
TGTGCCAGTAGCCGGGACAGGGGAAACTATGGCTACACCTTC
CASSRDRGNYGYTF
>-|TRBJ1-5|TRBD1|TRBV10-2
TGCGCCAGCAGCGGAGGGCCCGCCGGGACAGGGTCCAATCAGCCCCAGCATTTT
CASSGGPAGTGSNQPQHF
>-|TRBJ1-5|-|TRBV7-2
TGTGCCAGCAGCCGCCCGGGAGGCAATCAGCCCCAGCATTTT
CASSRPGGNQPQHF
>-|TRBJ2-5|-|TRBV30
TGTGCCTGGGCCCCCCGGGGGAGGCAAGAGACCCAGTACTTC
CAWAPRGRQETQYF
>-|TRBJ2-7|-|TRBV7-2
TGTGCCAGCAGCTTACCGAGGAGTAAGAGCTCCTACGAGCAGTACTTC
CASSLPRSKSSYEQYF
>-|TRBJ1-4|TRBD1|TRBV3-1/TRBV3-2
TGTGCCAGCAGCCTATGGACAGGCTCTAATGAAAAACTGTTTTTT
CASSLWTGSNEKLFF
>once|TRBJ1-1|TRBD1|TRBV6-2/TRBV6-3
TGTGCCAGCAGTCTAGCCCTGGGACAGGATATCAACACTGAAGCTTTCTTT
CASSLALGQDINTEAFF
>-|TRBJ1-1|-|TRBV3-1/TRBV3-2
TGTGCCAGCAGCCAACCGGGACACAACACTGAAGCTTTCTTT
CASSQPGHNTEAFF
>-|TRBJ2-2|-|TRBV5-1
TGCGCCAGCAGCTGGGCCGAGATGGGCACCGGGGAGCTGTTTTTT
CASSWAEMGTGELFF
>-|TRBJ2-3|TRBD1|TRBV19
TGTGCCAGTAGTATGGCGTCAGGGGGCCCAGATACGCAGTATTTT
CASSMASGGPDTQYF
>-|TRBJ2-7|TRBD1|TRBV7-9
TGTGCCAGCAGCTGGACAGGACCGGGCAGCTACGAGCAGTACTTC
CASSWTGPGSYEQYF
>-|TRBJ1-1|-|TRBV4-2
TGTGCCAGCAGCCAAGAGGCGGGTCTTGCAGCTTTCTTT
CASSQEAGLAAFF
>-|TRBJ1-1|TRBD1|TRBV5-4
TGTGCCAGCAGCGGATTACAGGGGGCTGGGACTGAAGCTTTCTTT
CASSGLQGAGTEAFF
>-|TRBJ1-2|TRBD1|TRBV29-1
TGCAGCGTTGGAGGGGGCCCCGCCTATGGCTACACCTTC
CSVGGGPAYGYTF
>-|TRBJ1-2|-|TRBV3-1/TRBV3-2
TGTGCCAGCACCACCGGGGGGCCGGGCTATGGCTACACCTTC
CASTTGGPGYGYTF
>once|TRBJ2-2|-|TRBV6-2/TRBV6-3
TGTGCCAGCAGTTACCCCCAGGGCCTTGGGACCGGGGAGCTGTTTTTT
CASSYPQGLGTGELFF
>-|TRBJ1-2|-|TRBV10-3
TGTGCCACCCAATGGGAGGGGATGGGCTATGGCTACACCTTC
CATQWEGMGYGYTF
>-|TRBJ1-1|-|TRBV5-4
TGTGCCAGCAGCCCGGGAGGGGCGGCGGGTGCTTTCTTT
CASSPGGAAGAFF
>-|TRBJ1-1|-|TRBV9
TGTGCCAGCAGCGTAGGTGCGGTTCTAATGAACACTGAAGCTTTCTTT
CASSVGAVLMNTEAFF
>few|TRBJ1-6|-|TRBV3-1/TRBV3-2
TGTGCCAGCAGCCAACCCGATTCACCCCTCCACTTT
CASSQPDSPLHF
>-|TRBJ2-3|-|TRBV7-9
TGTGCCAGCAGCTTTCTAGCACAGGGTAGCGCAGATACGCAGTATTTT
CASSFLAQGSADTQYF
>-|TRBJ2-7|-|TRBV19
TGTGCCAGTAGTATAGAGGCGGGCTTGGCCGACGAGCAGTACTTC
CASSIEAGLADEQYF
>-|TRBJ1-1|-|TRBV7-8
TGTGCCAGCAGCTTAGTGCCCCCCAGGGACACTGAAGCTTTCTTT
CASSLVPPRDTEAFF
>-|TRBJ2-2|TRBD2|TRBV7-8
TGTGCCAGCAGCTCCCCGGGACTAAGGACCGGGGAGCTGTTTTTT
CASSSPGLRTGELFF
>-|TRBJ1-1|-|TRBV18
TGTGCCAGCTCAAGACAGGATTTACGGATGAACACTGAAGCTTTCTTT
CASSRQDLRMNTEAFF
>-|TRBJ2-1|TRBD2|TRBV6-5
TGTGCCAGCAGTTACCGACTAGCGAGCTCCTACAATGAGCAGTTCTTC
CASSYRLASSYNEQFF
>once|TRBJ1-1|-|TRBV3-1/TRBV3-2
TGTGCCAGCAGCCTTCACAGGGCTGAAGCTTTCTTT
CASSLHRAEAFF
>-|TRBJ2-3|-|TRBV29-1
TGCAGCGTCCCCACAGGGAGCGCAGATACGCAGTATTTT
CSVPTGSADTQYF
>-|TRBJ1-2|-|TRBV24-1
TGTGCCACCAGCGAAGCTCCTAACTATGGCTACACCTTC
CATSEAPNYGYTF
>-|TRBJ1-1|-|TRBV6-5
TGTGCCAGCAGTTACGGACAGCATGGTACTGAAGCTTTCTTT
CASSYGQHGTEAFF
>-|TRBJ2-2|TRBD1|TRBV7-2
TGTGCCAGCAGCTTAGGGGCAGGGGGCGTCGCCGGGGAGCTGTTTTTT
CASSLGAGGVAGELFF
>-|TRBJ2-7|-|TRBV11-2
TGTGCCAGCAGTCCTCCCCACGGAGCCGAGCAGTACTTC
CASSPPHGAEQYF
>once|TRBJ1-2|-|TRBV6-5
TGTGCCAGCAGTTACTCCTGGGGAGCCGGGGGTGGCTACACCTTC
CASSYSWGAGGGYTF
>-|TRBJ1-5|-|TRBV7-2
TGTGCCAGCAGCTTAGTACCAGGGGATGGTCAGCCCCAGCATTTT
CASSLVPGDGQPQHF
>-|TRBJ2-7|-|TRBV12-3/TRBV12-4
TGTGCCAGCAGCGTCGGGGGCTACGAGCAGTACTTC
CASSVGGYEQYF